The TCR beta chain under discussion was sequenced for a study of identical twins. Study-wide points: Within cord blood, abundant beta clonotypes carried fewer insertions, but memory repertoires showed no such trend. Compared with models, monozygotic twins showed more out-of-frame TCR alpha sharing.

This clonotype was detected a few times. The antigen is unknown. A universal primer binding site was introduced by template switching. The final cDNA contained unique molecular identifiers. MiXCR was run by TCRdb on the 5' RACE reads, yielding one entry per CDR3 protein. The repertoire holds hundreds of thousands of distinct CDR3 sequences, with 8.5% to 9.5% as singletons. The same data also went into a second study, on yellow fever vaccine responses in identical twins. That source reports: Twins reportedly showed a vaccine T cell response that seemed partly convergent and partly personalized.

This receptor was obtained from a woman in her late teens or twenties in good health. Sequenced: PBMCs.

The CDR3 region is CASMLAGTSGGASTDTQYF. The CDR3 DNA reads as TGCGCCAGCATGCTTGCCGGGACTAGCGGGGGTGCTAGCACAGATACGCAGTATTTT. This chain links TRBV5-1 with TRBJ2-3, with 14 bases fitting TRBD2. CDR3 length: 19 amino acids. The V gene's germline CDR1 is SGHRS and CDR2 YFSETQ. V was clipped by 6 bases and J by 0 bases; unmatched bases: 12.